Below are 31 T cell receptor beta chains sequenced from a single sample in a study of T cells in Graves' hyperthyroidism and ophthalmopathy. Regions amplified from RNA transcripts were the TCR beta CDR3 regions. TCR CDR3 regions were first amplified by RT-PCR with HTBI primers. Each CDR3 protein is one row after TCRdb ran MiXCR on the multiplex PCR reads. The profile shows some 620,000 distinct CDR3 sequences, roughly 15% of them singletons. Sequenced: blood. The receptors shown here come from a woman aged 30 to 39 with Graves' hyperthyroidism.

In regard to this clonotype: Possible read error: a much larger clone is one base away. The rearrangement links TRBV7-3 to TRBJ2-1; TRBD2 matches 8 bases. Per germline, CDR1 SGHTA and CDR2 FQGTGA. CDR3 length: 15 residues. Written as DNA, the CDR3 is TGTGCCAGCGGCTTAGATAGCGGGGCGTACAATGAGCAGTTCTTC. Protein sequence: CASGLDSGAYNEQFF.

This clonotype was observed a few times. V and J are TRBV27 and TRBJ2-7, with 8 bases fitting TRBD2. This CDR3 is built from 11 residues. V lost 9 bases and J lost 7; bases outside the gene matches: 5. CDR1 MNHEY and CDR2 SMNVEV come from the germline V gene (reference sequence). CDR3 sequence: CARRTSCEQYF. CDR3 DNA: TGTGCCAGAAGGACTAGCTGTGAGCAGTACTTC.

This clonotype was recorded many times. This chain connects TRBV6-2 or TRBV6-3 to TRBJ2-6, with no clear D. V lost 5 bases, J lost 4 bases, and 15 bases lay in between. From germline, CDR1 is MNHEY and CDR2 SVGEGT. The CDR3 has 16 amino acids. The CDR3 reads CASSPSPGRGANVLTF. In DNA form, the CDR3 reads TGTGCCAGCAGTCCCTCCCCCGGTCGCGGGGCCAACGTCCTGACTTTC.

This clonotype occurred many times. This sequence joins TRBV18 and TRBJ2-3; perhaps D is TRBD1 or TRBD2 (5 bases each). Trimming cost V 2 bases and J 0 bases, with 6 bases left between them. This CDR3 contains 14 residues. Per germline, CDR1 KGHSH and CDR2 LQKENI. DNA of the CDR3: TGTGCCAGCTCACCAGAGGGGAGCACAGATACGCAGTATTTT. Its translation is CASSPEGSTDTQYF.

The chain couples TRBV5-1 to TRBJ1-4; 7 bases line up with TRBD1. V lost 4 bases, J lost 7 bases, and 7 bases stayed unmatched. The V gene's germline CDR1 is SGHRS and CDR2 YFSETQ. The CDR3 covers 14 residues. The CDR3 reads CASSPGTEGEKLFF. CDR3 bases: TGCGCCAGCAGCCCCGGGACAGAGGGTGAAAAACTGTTTTTT.

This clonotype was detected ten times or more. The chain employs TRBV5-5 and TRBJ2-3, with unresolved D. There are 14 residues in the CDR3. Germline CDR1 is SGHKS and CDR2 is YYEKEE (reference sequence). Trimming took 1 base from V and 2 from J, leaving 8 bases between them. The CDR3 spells CASSLTISTDTQYF. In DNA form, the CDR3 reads TGTGCCAGCAGCTTGACAATTTCCACAGATACGCAGTATTTT.

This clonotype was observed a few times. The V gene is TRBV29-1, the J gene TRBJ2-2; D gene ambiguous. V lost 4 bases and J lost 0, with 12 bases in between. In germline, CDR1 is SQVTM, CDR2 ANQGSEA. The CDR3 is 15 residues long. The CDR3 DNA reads TGCAGCGTTGTTACGGGTCCCCCGAACACCGGGGAGCTGTTTTTT. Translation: CSVVTGPPNTGELFF.

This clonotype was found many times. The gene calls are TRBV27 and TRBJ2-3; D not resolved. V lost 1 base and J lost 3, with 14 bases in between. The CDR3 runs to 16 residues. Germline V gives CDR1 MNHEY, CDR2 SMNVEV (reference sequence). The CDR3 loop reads CASSLWPATQTDTQYF. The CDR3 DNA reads TGTGCCAGCAGTTTATGGCCAGCAACACAGACAGATACGCAGTATTTT.

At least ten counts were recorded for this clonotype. The CDR3 DNA reads TGTGCCAGCAGTCAAGGTATAGGACAGGGCTTCGGCGGGGAGCTGTTTTTT. Amino acids: CASSQGIGQGFGGELFF. This sequence joins TRBV27 and TRBJ2-2; 8 bases line up with TRBD1. The CDR3 is 17 residues long. Germline-derived CDR1 and CDR2 are MNHEY and SMNVEV (reference sequence). The V gene end was trimmed by 5 bases and the J gene end by 7 bases; junction bases not matched to a gene: 15.

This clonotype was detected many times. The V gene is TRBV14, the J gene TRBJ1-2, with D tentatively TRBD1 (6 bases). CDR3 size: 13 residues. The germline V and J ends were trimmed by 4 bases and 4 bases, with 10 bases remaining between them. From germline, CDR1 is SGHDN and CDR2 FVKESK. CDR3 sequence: CASSPGQSYGYTF. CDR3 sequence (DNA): TGTGCCAGCAGCCCCGGACAGAGCTATGGCTACACCTTC.

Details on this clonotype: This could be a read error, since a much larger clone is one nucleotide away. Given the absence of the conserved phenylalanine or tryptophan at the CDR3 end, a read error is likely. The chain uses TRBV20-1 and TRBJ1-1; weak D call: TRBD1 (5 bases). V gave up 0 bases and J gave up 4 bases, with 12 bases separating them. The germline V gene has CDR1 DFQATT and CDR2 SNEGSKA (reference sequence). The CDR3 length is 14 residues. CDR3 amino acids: CSARDMVGVTEAFL. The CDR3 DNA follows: TGCAGTGCTAGAGATATGGTGGGGGTCACTGAAGCTTTCTTG.

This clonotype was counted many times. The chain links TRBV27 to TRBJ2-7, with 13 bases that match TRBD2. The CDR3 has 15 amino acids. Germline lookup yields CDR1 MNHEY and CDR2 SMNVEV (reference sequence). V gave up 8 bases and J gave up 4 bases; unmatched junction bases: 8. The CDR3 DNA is TGTGCCAGCCTGCCACTAGCGGGAGGGCGATACGAGCAGTACTTC. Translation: CASLPLAGGRYEQYF.

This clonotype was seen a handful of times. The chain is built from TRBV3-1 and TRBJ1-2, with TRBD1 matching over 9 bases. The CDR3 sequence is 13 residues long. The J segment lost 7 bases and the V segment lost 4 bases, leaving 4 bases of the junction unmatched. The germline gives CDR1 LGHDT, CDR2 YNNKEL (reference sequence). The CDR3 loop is CASSPMGQGGYTF. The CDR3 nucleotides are TGTGCCAGCAGCCCGATGGGACAGGGTGGCTACACCTTC. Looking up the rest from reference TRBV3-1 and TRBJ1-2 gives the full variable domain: DTAVSQTPKYLVTQMGNDKSIKCEQNLGHDTMYWYKQDSKKFLKIMFSYNNKELIINETVPNRFSPKSPDKAHLNLHINSLELGDSAVYFCASSPMGQGGYTFGSGTRLTVV.

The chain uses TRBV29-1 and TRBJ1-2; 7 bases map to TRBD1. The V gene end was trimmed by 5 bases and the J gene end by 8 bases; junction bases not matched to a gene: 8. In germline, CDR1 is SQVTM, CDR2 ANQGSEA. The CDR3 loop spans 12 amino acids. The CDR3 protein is CSVKDRTWGYTF. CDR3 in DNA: TGCAGCGTTAAGGACAGGACCTGGGGCTACACCTTC.

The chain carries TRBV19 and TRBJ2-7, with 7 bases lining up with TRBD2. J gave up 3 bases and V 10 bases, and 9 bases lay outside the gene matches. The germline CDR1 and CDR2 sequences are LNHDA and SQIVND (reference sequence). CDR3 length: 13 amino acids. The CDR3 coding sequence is TGTGCCACCGCATCGGGGGGTGGCTACGAGCAGTACTTC. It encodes CATASGGGYEQYF.

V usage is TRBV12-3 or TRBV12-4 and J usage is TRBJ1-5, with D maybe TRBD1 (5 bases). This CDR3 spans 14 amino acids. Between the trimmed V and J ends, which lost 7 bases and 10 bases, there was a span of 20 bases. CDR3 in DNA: TGTGCCAGCACCAATCACGCGGGACCAAGTCCCCAGCATTTT. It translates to CASTNHAGPSPQHF.

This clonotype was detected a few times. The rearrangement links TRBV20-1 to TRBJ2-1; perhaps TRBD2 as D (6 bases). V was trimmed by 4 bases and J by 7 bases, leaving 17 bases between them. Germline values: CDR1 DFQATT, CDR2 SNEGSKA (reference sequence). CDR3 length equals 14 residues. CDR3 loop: CSAKQRRGLNEQFF. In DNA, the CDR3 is TGCAGTGCTAAACAGCGGAGGGGTTTGAATGAGCAGTTCTTC.

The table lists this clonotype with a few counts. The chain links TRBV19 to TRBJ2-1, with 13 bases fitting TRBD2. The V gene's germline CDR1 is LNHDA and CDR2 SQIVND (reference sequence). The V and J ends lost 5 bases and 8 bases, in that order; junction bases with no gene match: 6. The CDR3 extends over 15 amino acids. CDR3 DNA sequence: TGTGCCAGTAGTTGGACTAGCGGGAGAAGGGATGAGCAGTTCTTC. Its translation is CASSWTSGRRDEQFF.

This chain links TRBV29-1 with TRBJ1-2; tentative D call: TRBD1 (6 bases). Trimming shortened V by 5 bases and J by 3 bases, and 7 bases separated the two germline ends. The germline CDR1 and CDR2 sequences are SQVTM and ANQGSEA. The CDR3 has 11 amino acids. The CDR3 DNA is TGCAGCGTTAGACAGGACTATGGCTACACCTTC. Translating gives CSVRQDYGYTF.

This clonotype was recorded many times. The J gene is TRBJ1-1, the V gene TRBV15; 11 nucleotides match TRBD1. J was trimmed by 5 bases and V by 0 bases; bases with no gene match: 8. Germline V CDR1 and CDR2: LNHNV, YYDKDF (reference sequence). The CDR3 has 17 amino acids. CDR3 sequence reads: CATSREGTGGSRTEAFF. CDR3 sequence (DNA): TGTGCCACCAGCAGAGAGGGGACAGGGGGATCGCGGACTGAAGCTTTCTTT. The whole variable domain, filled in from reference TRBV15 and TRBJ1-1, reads DAMVIQNPRYQVTQFGKPVTLSCSQTLNHNVMYWYQQKSSQAPKLLFHYYDKDFNNEADTPDNFQSRRPNTSFCFLDIRSPGLGDTAMYLCATSREGTGGSRTEAFFGQGTRLTVV.

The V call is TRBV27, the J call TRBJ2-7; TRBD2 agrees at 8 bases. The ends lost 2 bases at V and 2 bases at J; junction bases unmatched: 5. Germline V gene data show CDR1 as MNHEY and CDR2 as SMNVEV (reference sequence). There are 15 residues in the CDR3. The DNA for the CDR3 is TGTGCCAGCAGTTTAAGAGGCGGGGGGACCTACGAGCAGTACTTC. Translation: CASSLRGGGTYEQYF.

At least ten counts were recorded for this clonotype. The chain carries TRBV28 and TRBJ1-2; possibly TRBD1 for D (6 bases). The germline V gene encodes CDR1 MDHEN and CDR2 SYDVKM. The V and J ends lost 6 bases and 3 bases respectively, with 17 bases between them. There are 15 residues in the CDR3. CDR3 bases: TGTGCCAGCAGCCGCCCCGACAACAGGGACTATGGCTACACCTTC. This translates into CASSRPDNRDYGYTF.

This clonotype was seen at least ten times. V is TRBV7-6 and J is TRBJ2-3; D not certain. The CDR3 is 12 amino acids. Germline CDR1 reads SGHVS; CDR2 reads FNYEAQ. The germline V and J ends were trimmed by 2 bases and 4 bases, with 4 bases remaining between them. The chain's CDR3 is CASSLFADTQYF. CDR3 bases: TGTGCCAGCAGCTTATTTGCAGATACGCAGTATTTT.

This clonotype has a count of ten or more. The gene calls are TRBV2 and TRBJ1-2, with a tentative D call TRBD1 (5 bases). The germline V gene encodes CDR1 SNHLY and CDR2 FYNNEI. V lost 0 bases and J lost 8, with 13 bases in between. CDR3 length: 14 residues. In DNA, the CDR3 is TGTGCCAGCAGTGAAGCTCCGGGGGGAAAAGGCTACACCTTC. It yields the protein CASSEAPGGKGYTF.

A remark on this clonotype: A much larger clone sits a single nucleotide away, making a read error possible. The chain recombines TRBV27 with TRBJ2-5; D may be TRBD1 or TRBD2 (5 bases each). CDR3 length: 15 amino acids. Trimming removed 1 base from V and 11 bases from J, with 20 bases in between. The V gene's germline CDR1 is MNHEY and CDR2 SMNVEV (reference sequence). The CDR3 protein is CASSLFYTLQGEQYF. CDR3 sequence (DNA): TGTGCCAGCAGTTTATTTTACACTCTCCAAGGGGAGCAGTACTTC.

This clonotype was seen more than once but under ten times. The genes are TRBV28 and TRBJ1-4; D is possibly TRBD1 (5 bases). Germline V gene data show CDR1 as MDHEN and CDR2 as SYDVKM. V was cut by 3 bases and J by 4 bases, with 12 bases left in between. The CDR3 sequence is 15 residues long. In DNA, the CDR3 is TGTGCCAGCAGTTTTAAGTCGCAGGGTAATGAAAAACTGTTTTTT. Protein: CASSFKSQGNEKLFF.

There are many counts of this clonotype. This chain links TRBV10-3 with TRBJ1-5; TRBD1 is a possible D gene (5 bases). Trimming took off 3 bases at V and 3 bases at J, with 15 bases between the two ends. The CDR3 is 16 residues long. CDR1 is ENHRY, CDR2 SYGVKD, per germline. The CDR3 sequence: CAISDGGADLNQPQHF. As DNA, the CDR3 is TGTGCCATCAGTGATGGAGGGGCCGACCTCAATCAGCCCCAGCATTTT.

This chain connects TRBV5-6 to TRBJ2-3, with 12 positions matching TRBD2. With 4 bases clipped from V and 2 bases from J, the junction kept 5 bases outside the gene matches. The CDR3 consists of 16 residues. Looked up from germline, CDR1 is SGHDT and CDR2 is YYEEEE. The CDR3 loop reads CASSIGLAGFTDTQYF. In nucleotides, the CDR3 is TGTGCCAGCAGCATCGGACTAGCGGGATTCACAGATACGCAGTATTTT.

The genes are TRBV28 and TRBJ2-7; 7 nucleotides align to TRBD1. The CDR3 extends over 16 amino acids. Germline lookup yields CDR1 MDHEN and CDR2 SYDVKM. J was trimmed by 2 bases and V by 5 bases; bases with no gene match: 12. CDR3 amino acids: CASSPLTGLPTYEQYF. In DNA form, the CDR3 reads TGTGCCAGCAGTCCACTGACAGGGCTCCCCACCTACGAGCAGTACTTC.

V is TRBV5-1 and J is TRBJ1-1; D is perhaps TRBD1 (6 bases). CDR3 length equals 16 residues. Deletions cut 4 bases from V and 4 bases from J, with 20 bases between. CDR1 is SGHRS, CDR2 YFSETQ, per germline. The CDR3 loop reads CASSHPGGGPFTEAFF. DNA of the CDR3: TGCGCCAGCAGCCACCCGGGGGGGGGGCCTTTCACTGAAGCTTTCTTT.

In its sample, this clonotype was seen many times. The CDR3 region is CASSSGQLNQPQHF. The CDR3 DNA reads TGTGCCAGTAGTAGTGGACAGCTCAATCAGCCCCAGCATTTT. The chain joins TRBV19 to TRBJ1-5, with D perhaps TRBD1 (6 bases). CDR3 size: 14 residues. V was trimmed by 4 bases and J by 3 bases, leaving 10 bases between them. Germline V CDR1 and CDR2: LNHDA, SQIVND (reference sequence).